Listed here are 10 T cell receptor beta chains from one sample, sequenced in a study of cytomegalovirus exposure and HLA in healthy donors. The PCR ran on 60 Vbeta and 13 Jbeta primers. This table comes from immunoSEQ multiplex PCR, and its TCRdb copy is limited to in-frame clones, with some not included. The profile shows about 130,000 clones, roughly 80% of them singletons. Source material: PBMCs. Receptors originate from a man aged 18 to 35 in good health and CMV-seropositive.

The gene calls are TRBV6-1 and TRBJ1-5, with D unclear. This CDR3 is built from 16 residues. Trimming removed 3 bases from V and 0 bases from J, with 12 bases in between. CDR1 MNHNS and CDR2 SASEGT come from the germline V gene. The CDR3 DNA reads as TGTGCCAGCAGTGAGCAGGTTGCCCTTAGCAATCAGCCCCAGCATTTT. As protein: CASSEQVALSNQPQHF.

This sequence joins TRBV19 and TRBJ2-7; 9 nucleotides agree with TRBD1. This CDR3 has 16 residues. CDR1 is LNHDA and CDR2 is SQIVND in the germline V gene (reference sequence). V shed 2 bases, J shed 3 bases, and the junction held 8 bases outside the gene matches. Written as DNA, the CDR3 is TGTGCCAGTAGTATACCAGGGGGACAGGGATTCTACGAGCAGTACTTC. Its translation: CASSIPGGQGFYEQYF.

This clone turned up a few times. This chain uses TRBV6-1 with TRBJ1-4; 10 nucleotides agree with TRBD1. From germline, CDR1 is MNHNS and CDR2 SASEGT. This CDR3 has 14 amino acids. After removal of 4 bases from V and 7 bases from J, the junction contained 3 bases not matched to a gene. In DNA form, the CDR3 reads TGTGCCAGCAGTGGGGGGACAGGGGTTGAAAAACTGTTTTTT. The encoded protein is CASSGGTGVEKLFF.

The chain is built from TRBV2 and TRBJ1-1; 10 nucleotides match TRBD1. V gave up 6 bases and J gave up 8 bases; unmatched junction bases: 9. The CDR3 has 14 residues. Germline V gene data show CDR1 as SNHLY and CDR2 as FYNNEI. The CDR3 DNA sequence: TGTGCCAGCAGCGCTAGAAGGACAGGGGGAGAAGCTTTCTTT. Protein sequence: CASSARRTGGEAFF.

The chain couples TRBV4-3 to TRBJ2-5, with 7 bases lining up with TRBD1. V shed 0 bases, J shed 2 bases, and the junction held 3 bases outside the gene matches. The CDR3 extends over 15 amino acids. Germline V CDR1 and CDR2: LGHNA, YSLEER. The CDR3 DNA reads TGCGCCAGCAGCCAAGATACGGGACAGCAAGAGACCCAGTACTTC. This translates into CASSQDTGQQETQYF.

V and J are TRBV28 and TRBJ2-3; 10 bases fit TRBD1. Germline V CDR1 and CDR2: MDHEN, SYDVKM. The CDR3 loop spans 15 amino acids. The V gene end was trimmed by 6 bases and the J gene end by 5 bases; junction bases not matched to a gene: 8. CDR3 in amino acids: CASRMGQGFEDTQYF. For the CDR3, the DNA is TGTGCCAGCAGGATGGGACAGGGGTTTGAAGATACGCAGTATTTT.

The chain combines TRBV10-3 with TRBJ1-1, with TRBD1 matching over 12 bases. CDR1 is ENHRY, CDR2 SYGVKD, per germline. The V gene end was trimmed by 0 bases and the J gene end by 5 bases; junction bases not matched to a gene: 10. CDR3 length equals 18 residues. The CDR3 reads CAISESSLRDRGLTEAFF. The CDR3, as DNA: TGTGCCATCAGTGAGTCGTCTCTTCGGGACAGGGGGCTTACTGAAGCTTTCTTT.

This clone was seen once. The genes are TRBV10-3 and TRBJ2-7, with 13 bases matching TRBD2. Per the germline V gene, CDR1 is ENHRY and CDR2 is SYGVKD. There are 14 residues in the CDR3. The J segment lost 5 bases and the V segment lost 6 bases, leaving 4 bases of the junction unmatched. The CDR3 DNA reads TGTGCCATCAGAGCCGGGACTAGCGGGGACGAGCAGTACTTC. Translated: CAIRAGTSGDEQYF.

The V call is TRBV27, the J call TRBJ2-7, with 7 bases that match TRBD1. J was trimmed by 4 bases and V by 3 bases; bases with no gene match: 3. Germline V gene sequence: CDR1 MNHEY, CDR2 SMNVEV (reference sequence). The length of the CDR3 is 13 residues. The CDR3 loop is CASSFRQGYEQYF. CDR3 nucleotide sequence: TGTGCCAGCAGTTTTCGACAGGGTTACGAGCAGTACTTC.

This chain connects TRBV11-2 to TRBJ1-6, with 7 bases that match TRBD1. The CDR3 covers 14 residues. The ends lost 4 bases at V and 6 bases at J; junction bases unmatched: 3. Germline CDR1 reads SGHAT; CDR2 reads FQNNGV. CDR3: CASSSRQGNSPLHF. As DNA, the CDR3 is TGTGCCAGCAGCTCCCGACAGGGTAATTCACCCCTCCACTTT.